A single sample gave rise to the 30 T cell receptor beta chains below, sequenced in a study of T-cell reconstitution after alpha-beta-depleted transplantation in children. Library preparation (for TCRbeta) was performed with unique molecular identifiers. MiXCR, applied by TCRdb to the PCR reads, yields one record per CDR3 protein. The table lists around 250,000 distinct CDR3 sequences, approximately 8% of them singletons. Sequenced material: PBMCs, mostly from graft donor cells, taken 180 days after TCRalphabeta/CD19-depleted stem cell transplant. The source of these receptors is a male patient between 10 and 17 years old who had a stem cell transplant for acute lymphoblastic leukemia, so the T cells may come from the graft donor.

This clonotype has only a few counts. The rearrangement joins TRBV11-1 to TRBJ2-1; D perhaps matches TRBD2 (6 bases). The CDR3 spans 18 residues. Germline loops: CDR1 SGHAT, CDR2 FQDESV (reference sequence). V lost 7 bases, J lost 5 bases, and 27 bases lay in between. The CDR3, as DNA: TGTGCCAGCAAAAAGACCAGCGGGTCCTCTTGGTCACACAATGAGCAGTTCTTC. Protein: CASKKTSGSSWSHNEQFF.

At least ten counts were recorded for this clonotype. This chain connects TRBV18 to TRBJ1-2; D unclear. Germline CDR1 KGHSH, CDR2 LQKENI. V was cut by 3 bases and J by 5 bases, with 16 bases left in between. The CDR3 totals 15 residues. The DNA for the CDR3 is TGTGCCAGCTCACCGCCGGAGACGAAGGGATATGGCTACACCTTC. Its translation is CASSPPETKGYGYTF.

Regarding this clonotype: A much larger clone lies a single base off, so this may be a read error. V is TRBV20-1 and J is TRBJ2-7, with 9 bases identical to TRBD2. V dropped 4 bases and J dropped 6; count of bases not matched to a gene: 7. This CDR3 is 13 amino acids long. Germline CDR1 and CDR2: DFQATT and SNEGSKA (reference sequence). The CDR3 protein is CSATSGTAGEQYF. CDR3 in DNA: TGCAGTGCTACTAGCGGGACGGCCGGCGAGCAGTACTTC.

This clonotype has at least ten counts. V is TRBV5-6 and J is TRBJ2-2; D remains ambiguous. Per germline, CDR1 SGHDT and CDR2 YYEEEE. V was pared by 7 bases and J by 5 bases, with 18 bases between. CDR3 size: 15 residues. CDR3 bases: TGTGCCAGCTCCCACCGGATTGGGATAACCGGGGAGCTGTTTTTT. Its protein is CASSHRIGITGELFF.

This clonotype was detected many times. CDR3 bases: TGTGCCAGCAGCTTAAGGTCCCGGTTGGCGGAAAGCACAGATACGCAGTATTTT. Translating gives CASSLRSRLAESTDTQYF. The chain uses TRBV7-3 and TRBJ2-3; D is undetermined. V lost 1 base and J 0 bases, leaving 17 bases between the germline ends. The germline V gene encodes CDR1 SGHTA and CDR2 FQGTGA. There are 18 residues in the CDR3.

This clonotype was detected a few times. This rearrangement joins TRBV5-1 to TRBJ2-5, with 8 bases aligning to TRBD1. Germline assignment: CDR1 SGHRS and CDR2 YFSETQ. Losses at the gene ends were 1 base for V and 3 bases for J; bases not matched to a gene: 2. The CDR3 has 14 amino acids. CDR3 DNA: TGCGCCAGCAGCTTGAACAGGGGGAAAGAGACCCAGTACTTC. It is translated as CASSLNRGKETQYF.

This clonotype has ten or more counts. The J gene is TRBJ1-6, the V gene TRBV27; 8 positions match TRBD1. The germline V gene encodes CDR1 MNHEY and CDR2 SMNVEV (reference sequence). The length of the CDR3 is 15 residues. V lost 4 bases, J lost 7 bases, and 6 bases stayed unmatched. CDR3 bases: TGTGCCAGCAGTTCGCGGGACAGGTCGAATTCACCCCTCCACTTT. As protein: CASSSRDRSNSPLHF.

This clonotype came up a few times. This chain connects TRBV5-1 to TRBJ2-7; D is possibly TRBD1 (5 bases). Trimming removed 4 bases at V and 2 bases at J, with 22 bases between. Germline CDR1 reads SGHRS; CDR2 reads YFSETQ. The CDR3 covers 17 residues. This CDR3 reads CASSPPAPTTVPYEQYF. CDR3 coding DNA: TGCGCCAGCAGCCCCCCCGCCCCCACGACAGTCCCCTACGAGCAGTACTTC. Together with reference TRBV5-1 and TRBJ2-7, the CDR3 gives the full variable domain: KAGVTQTPRYLIKTRGQQVTLSCSPISGHRSVSWYQQTPGQGLQFLFEYFSETQRNKGNFPGRFSGRQFSNSRSEMNVSTLELGDSALYLCASSPPAPTTVPYEQYFGPGTRLTVT.

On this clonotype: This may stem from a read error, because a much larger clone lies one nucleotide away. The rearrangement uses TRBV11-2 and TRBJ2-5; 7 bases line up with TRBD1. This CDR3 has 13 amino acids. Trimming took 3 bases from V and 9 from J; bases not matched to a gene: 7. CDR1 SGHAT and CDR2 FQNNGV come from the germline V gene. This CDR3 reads CASSFRGHEPQYF. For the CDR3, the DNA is TGTGCCAGCAGCTTTAGGGGGCACGAGCCCCAGTACTTC.

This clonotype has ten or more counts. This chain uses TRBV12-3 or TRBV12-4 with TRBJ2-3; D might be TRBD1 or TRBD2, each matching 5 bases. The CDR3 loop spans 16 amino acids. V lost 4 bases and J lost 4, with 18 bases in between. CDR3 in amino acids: CASSSRDRLTPDTQYF. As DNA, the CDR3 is TGTGCCAGCAGTTCCCGGGACCGACTTACCCCAGATACGCAGTATTTT.

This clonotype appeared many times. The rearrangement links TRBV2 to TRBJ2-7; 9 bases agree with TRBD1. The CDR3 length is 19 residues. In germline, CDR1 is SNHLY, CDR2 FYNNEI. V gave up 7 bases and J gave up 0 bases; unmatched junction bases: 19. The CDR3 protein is CASTDPGTGPSLSSYEQYF. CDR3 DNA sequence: TGTGCCAGCACTGATCCCGGGACAGGGCCCTCCTTAAGCTCCTACGAGCAGTACTTC.

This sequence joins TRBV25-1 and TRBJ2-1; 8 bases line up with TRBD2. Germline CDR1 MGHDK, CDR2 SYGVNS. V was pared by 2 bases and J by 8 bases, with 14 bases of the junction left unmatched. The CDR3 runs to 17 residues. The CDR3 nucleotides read TGTGCCAGCAGTGAAGGACTGGGATCGCGGGGGGACGATGAGCAGTTCTTC. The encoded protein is CASSEGLGSRGDDEQFF.

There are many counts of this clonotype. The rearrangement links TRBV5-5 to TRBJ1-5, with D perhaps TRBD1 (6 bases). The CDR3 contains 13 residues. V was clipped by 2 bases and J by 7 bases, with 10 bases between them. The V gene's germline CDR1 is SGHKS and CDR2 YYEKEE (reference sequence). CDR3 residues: CASSLQGSQPQHF. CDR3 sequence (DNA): TGTGCCAGCAGCTTACAGGGATCCCAGCCCCAGCATTTT.

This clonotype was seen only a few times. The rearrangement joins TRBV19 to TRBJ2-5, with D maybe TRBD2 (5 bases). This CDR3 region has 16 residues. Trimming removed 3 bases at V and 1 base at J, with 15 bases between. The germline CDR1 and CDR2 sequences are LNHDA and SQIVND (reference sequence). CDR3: CASSIRKRELQETQYF. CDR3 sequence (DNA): TGTGCCAGTAGTATCCGAAAGAGGGAGCTCCAAGAGACCCAGTACTTC.

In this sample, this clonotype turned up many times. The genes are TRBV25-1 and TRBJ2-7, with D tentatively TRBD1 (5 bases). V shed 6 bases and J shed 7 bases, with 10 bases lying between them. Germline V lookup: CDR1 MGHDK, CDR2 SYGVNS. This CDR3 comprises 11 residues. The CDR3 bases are TGTGCCAGCAGAGACAGTTCGGAGCAGTACTTC. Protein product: CASRDSSEQYF.

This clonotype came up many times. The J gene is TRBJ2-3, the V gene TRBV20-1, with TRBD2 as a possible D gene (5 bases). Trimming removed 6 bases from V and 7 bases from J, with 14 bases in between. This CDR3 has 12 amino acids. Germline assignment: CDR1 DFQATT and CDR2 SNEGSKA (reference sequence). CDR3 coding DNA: TGCAGTGCGAGGGCCCTCGGGTATACGCAGTATTTT. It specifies CSARALGYTQYF.

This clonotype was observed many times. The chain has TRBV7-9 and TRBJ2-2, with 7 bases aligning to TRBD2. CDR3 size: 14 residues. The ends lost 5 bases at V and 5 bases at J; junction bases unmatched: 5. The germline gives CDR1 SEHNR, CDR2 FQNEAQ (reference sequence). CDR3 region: CASSRTRGTGELFF. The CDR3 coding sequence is TGTGCCAGCAGCCGGACGCGGGGGACCGGGGAGCTGTTTTTT.

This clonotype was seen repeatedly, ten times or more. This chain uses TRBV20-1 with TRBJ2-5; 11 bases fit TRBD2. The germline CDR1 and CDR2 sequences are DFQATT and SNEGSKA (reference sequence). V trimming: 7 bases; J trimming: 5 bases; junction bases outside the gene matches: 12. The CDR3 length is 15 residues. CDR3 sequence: CSVPRSGGAGETQYF. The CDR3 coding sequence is TGCAGTGTTCCACGTAGCGGGGGGGCCGGGGAGACCCAGTACTTC.

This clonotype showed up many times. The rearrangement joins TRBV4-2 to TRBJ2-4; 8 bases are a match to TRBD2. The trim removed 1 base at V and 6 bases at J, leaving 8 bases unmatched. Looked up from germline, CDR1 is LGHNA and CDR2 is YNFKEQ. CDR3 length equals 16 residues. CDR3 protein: CASSQAAGGIGNIQYF. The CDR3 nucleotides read TGTGCCAGCAGCCAAGCCGCGGGGGGTATAGGAAACATTCAGTACTTC.

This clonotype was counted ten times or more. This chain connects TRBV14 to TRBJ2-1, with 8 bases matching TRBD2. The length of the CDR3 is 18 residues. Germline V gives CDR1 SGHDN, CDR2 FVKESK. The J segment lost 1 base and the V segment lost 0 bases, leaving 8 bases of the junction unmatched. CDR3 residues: CASSQDRGAGGSYNEQFF. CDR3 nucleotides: TGTGCCAGCAGCCAAGATAGAGGTGCGGGAGGTTCCTACAATGAGCAGTTCTTC. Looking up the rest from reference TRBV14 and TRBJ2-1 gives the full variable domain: EAGVTQFPSHSVIEKGQTVTLRCDPISGHDNLYWYRRVMGKEIKFLLHFVKESKQDESGMPNNRFLAERTGGTYSTLKVQPAELEDSGVYFCASSQDRGAGGSYNEQFFGPGTRLTVL.

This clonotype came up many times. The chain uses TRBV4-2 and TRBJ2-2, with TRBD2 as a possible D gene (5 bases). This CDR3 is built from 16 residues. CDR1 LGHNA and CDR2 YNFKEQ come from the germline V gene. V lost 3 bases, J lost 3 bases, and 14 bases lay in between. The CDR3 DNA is TGTGCCAGCAGCCACCGGAGGCTGACATACACCGGGGAGCTGTTTTTT. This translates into CASSHRRLTYTGELFF.

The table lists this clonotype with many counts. CDR3 sequence reads: CASSFTSGRAPPDTQYF. The CDR3 DNA sequence: TGTGCCAGCAGTTTCACTAGCGGGAGGGCCCCCCCAGATACGCAGTATTTT. V usage is TRBV6-5 and J usage is TRBJ2-3; 13 nucleotides agree with TRBD2. Germline CDR1 and CDR2: MNHEY and SVGAGI. The CDR3 consists of 17 residues. V was pared by 4 bases and J by 4 bases, with 8 bases of the junction left unmatched.

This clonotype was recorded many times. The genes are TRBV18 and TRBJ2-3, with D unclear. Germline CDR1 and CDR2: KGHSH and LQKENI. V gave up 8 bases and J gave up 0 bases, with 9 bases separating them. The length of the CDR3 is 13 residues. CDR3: CASSLGSTDTQYF. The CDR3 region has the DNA TGTGCCAGCAGCTTAGGAAGCACAGATACGCAGTATTTT. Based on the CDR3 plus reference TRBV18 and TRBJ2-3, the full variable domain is NAGVMQNPRHLVRRRGQEARLRCSPMKGHSHVYWYRQLPEEGLKFMVYLQKENIIDESGMPKERFSAEFPKEGPSILRIQQVVRGDSAAYFCASSLGSTDTQYFGPGTRLTVL.

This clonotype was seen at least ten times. The CDR3 spells CASSQDRTPGELFF. DNA for the CDR3: TGTGCCAGCAGCCAAGACAGGACCCCCGGGGAGCTGTTTTTT. The chain carries TRBV25-1 and TRBJ2-2, with a weak D call TRBD1 (6 bases). V lost 6 bases, J lost 6 bases, and 14 bases lay in between. In germline, CDR1 is MGHDK, CDR2 SYGVNS. CDR3 size: 14 residues.

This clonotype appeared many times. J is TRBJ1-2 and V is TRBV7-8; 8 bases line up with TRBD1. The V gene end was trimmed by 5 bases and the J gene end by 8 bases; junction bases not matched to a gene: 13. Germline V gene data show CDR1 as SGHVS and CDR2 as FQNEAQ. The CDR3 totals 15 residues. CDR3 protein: CASSATVRGRGGYTF. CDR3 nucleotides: TGTGCCAGCAGCGCCACGGTCAGGGGGCGCGGAGGCTACACCTTC. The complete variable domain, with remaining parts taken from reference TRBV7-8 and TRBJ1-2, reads GAGVSQSPRYKVAKRGQDVALRCDPISGHVSLFWYQQALGQGPEFLTYFQNEAQLDKSGLPSDRFFAERPEGSVSTLKIQRTQQEDSAVYLCASSATVRGRGGYTFGSGTRLTVV.

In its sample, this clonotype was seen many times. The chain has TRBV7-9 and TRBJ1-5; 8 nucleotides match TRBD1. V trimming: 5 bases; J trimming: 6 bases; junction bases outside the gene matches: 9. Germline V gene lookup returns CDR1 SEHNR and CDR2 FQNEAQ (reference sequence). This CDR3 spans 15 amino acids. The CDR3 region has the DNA TGTGCCAGCAGCAGTCATCCAGGGGGCGGTCAGCCCCAGCATTTT. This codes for CASSSHPGGGQPQHF.

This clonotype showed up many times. The DNA of the CDR3 is TGTGCCAGCAGTTTACGAGCGGGGGGGGCCTACGAGCAGTACTTC. Encoded protein: CASSLRAGGAYEQYF. V usage is TRBV28 and J usage is TRBJ2-7, with TRBD2 identical over 10 bases. V gave up 2 bases and J gave up 2 bases; unmatched junction bases: 3. Germline CDR1 MDHEN, CDR2 SYDVKM. The CDR3 loop spans 15 amino acids.

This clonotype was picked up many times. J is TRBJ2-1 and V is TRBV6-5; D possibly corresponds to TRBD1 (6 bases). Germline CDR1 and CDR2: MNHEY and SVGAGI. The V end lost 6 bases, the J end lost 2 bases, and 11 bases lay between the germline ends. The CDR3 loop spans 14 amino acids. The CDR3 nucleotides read TGTGCCAGCAGACCCAGGGGTCCCTACAATGAGCAGTTCTTC. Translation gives CASRPRGPYNEQFF.

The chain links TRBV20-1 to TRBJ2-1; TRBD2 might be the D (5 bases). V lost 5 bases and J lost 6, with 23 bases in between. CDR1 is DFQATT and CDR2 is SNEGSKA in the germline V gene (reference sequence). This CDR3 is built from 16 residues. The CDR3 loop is CSAPPMEAQVGNEQFF. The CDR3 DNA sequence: TGCAGTGCTCCCCCGATGGAGGCCCAGGTAGGCAATGAGCAGTTCTTC.

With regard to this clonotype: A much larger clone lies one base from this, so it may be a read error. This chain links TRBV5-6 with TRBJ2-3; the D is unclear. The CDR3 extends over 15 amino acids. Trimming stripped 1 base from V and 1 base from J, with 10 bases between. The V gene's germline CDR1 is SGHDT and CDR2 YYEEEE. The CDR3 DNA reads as TGTGCCAGCAGCTTGTTGGCCTCGGGCACAGATACGCAGTATTTT. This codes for CASSLLASGTDTQYF.